This is a list of T cell receptor beta chains from one sample in a study of cytomegalovirus exposure and HLA in healthy donors. TCRdb's copy holds only in-frame clones and misses some; the assay was immunoSEQ multiplex PCR. The table has 90,000 to 120,000 clones, approximately 80% seen once. Sequencing input: PBMCs. These receptors originate from a female donor in good health and CMV-seropositive. Each CDR3 is given with its conserved first and last residue. D genes are given only for firm matches. The size entry is marked missing in some rows and otherwise reads once, few, many or a size class.

V,J,size,D,DNA,CDR3
TRBV23-1,TRBJ2-4,.,TRBD2,TGCGCCAGCAGTCGGTCCGGGAGGGCCAAAAACATTCAGTACTTC,CASSRSGRAKNIQYF
TRBV7-2,TRBJ2-7,.,TRBD1,TGTGCCAGCAGCTTTACAACAGGGGGTGTGTACGAGCAGTACTTC,CASSFTTGGVYEQYF
TRBV9,TRBJ1-1,.,.,TGTGCCAGCAGCGTGGGCAGGAACACTGAAGCTTTCTTT,CASSVGRNTEAFF
TRBV9,TRBJ2-3,.,TRBD2,TGTGCCAGCGCCGAAGCCCCAGCGGGGAACACAGATACGCAGTATTTT,CASAEAPAGNTDTQYF
TRBV7-8,TRBJ2-2,once,.,TGTGCCAGCACCCCCCCCGGAGGAAACACCGGGGAGCTGTTTTTT,CASTPPGGNTGELFF
TRBV7-9,TRBJ1-5,.,.,TGTGCCAGCAGCGCGGGCCGCATTGGAGTTCAGCCCCAGCATTTT,CASSAGRIGVQPQHF
TRBV15,TRBJ2-5,.,.,TGTGCCACCAGCAACGAGTTGGAGGGGGAGACCCAGTACTTC,CATSNELEGETQYF
TRBV2,TRBJ2-7,.,.,TGTGCCAGCAGGAAGGACAGTTCTCCCTACGAGCAGTACTTC,CASRKDSSPYEQYF
TRBV5-1,TRBJ2-7,.,TRBD1,TGCGCCAGCAGCTTGGGACAGGGTATCAACGAGCAGTACTTC,CASSLGQGINEQYF
TRBV5-1,TRBJ1-1,.,.,TGCGCCAGCAGCTTGGAAGGCGGGACTCAAATAATGAACACTGAAGCTTTCTTT,CASSLEGGTQIMNTEAFF
TRBV11-2,TRBJ1-5,.,.,TGTGCCAGCAGCCAGATGGGAGTTGGTCAGCCCCAGCATTTT,CASSQMGVGQPQHF
TRBV2,TRBJ2-3,.,.,TGTGCCAGCAGTGATGGGGCGGGATGGCGGGATACGCAGTATTTT,CASSDGAGWRDTQYF
TRBV10-3,TRBJ1-1,few,TRBD1,TGTGCCATCGGAGAGACAGGGAGGAAGGGTGAAGCTTTCTTT,CAIGETGRKGEAFF
TRBV7-9,TRBJ1-3,.,.,TGTGCCAGCAGCTTATTGAGTACGGCGGACACCATATATTTT,CASSLLSTADTIYF
TRBV6-1,TRBJ1-1,few,TRBD1,TGTGCCAGCAGCGCGGGACAGGGGGTCACTGAAGCTTTCTTT,CASSAGQGVTEAFF
TRBV7-2,TRBJ2-5,.,.,TGTGCCAGCAGCCCTGCAGGTGGGCAAGAGACCCAGTACTTC,CASSPAGGQETQYF
TRBV7-9,TRBJ2-3,.,TRBD2,TGTGCCAGCAGCTTAGGGACTAGCGGGGGGAGAGCGCAGTATTTT,CASSLGTSGGRAQYF
TRBV6-5,TRBJ1-4,.,.,TGTGCCAGCAGGTTAGGGAGAACTAATGAAAAACTGTTTTTT,CASRLGRTNEKLFF
TRBV7-2,TRBJ2-5,once,TRBD2,TGTGCCAGCAGCTTAATGGGACTAGCGGGAAAAGAGACCCAGTACTTC,CASSLMGLAGKETQYF
TRBV7-2,TRBJ1-1,.,.,TGTGCCAGCAGCTTATCACCCACAGGGCAAACTTTCTTT,CASSLSPTGQTFF
TRBV6-1,TRBJ1-5,.,TRBD1,TGTGCCAGCACTGGGACAGGAGACAATCAGCCCCAGCATTTT,CASTGTGDNQPQHF
TRBV7-2,TRBJ1-5,.,TRBD1,TGTGCCAGCGCAGGGACAGGGTTTAGCAATCAGCCCCAGCATTTT,CASAGTGFSNQPQHF
TRBV10-3,TRBJ2-7,.,.,TGTGCCATCAGTGACTCCGGGACTCGTACCCACGAGCAGTACTTC,CAISDSGTRTHEQYF
TRBV29-1,TRBJ2-3,.,.,TGCAGCGTTGGCGACAGCTATGGGACAGATACGCAGTATTTT,CSVGDSYGTDTQYF
TRBV30,TRBJ2-2,.,TRBD1,TGTGCCTGGAGTGCCCCCGGGACAGGGATACACGGGGAGCTGTTTTTT,CAWSAPGTGIHGELFF
TRBV5-1,TRBJ1-3,.,.,TGCGCCAGCAGCGAATTCGGGGAAGCGACCGGAAACACCATATATTTT,CASSEFGEATGNTIYF
TRBV7-2,TRBJ1-2,.,TRBD1,TGTGCCAGCAGCTTAGGCCCTGGGACAGCCGGCTACACCTTC,CASSLGPGTAGYTF
TRBV12-5,TRBJ2-3,.,.,TGTGCTAGTGGTCTAGGACAGACTGCACAGAATACGCAGTATTTT,CASGLGQTAQNTQYF
TRBV28,TRBJ2-7,.,TRBD2,TGTGCCAGCAGTTTCGTGAGCGGGAGGGGTTCCTACGAGCAGTACTTC,CASSFVSGRGSYEQYF
TRBV7-2,TRBJ1-6,few,TRBD1,TGTGCCAGCAGCTTTGGACAGGGAAATTCACCCCTCCACTTT,CASSFGQGNSPLHF
TRBV29-1,TRBJ2-3,once,.,TGCAGCGTTGAAGATCTTGTGGGGCCAAGCACAGATACGCAGTATTTT,CSVEDLVGPSTDTQYF
TRBV29-1,TRBJ2-6,.,TRBD1,TGCAGCGTTCAGGGACAGATAACCTCTGGGGCCAACGTCCTGACTTTC,CSVQGQITSGANVLTF
TRBV5-1,TRBJ2-7,.,TRBD2,TGCGCCAGCAGATTGGGACTAGCGGGAGGGCCGGACGAGCAGTACTTC,CASRLGLAGGPDEQYF
TRBV25-1,TRBJ2-7,.,.,TGTGCCAGCAGTGGACAGATCGAAATTTACGAGCAGTACTTC,CASSGQIEIYEQYF
TRBV28,TRBJ1-2,once,.,TGTGCCAGCACCTTTCTGGGACCAGGGGAAAAAGACTATGGCTACACCTTC,CASTFLGPGEKDYGYTF
TRBV6-1,TRBJ2-6,.,TRBD1,TGTGCCAGCAGTGAAGTGATCGGGACAGGATCCTCTGGGGCCAACGTCCTGACTTTC,CASSEVIGTGSSGANVLTF
TRBV25-1,TRBJ1-4,few,.,TGTGCCAGCAGTGAGGGGGCGGGGGGAGATAATGAAAAACTGTTTTTT,CASSEGAGGDNEKLFF
TRBV11-2,TRBJ2-3,.,TRBD2,TGTGCCAGCAGCTTAGGGGCGGGGGTGTTCACAGATACGCAGTATTTT,CASSLGAGVFTDTQYF
TRBV7-8,TRBJ2-7,.,.,TGTGCCAGCAGCCCCGGTTTTCTCCTGTCCTACGAGCAGTACTTC,CASSPGFLLSYEQYF
TRBV9,TRBJ1-2,once,TRBD1,TGTGCCAGCAGCTCCGGACAGGGGCACGGCTACACCTTC,CASSSGQGHGYTF
TRBV2,TRBJ1-1,.,.,TGTGCCAGCAGATTATCCGACAGTCTGAACACTGAAGCTTTCTTT,CASRLSDSLNTEAFF
TRBV6-6,TRBJ2-7,.,TRBD2,TGTGCCAGCAGTTACTCTAGCGGGAGCTACGAGCAGTACTTC,CASSYSSGSYEQYF
TRBV9,TRBJ2-1,.,TRBD1,TGTGCCAGCAGCGCGGGACAGGGGGATTACAATGAGCAGTTCTTC,CASSAGQGDYNEQFF
TRBV27,TRBJ1-1,.,TRBD1,TGTGCCAGCAGTGCGGGGGACAGGGGGCGCTTCACTGAAGCTTTCTTT,CASSAGDRGRFTEAFF
TRBV7-8,TRBJ2-7,once,.,TGTGCCAGCAGCTTAGTAAGGCCTAGCGAGGGATACGAGCAGTACTTC,CASSLVRPSEGYEQYF
TRBV27,TRBJ2-7,.,.,TGTGCCAGCAGTTCCAGGGTCAGCGAGCAGTACTTC,CASSSRVSEQYF
TRBV19,TRBJ2-4,.,TRBD1,TGTGCCAGTAGTATTGAGGGACAGGGGCACAGCGAAATAGCCAAAAACATTCAGTACTTC,CASSIEGQGHSEIAKNIQYF
TRBV5-4,TRBJ1-1,.,TRBD1,TGTGCCAGCAGCACCCGACAGGGGGGGGGATCCACTGAAGCTTTCTTT,CASSTRQGGGSTEAFF
TRBV27,TRBJ1-3,.,.,TGTGCCAGCACGGTTTCTGGAAACACCATATATTTT,CASTVSGNTIYF